Below, one T cell receptor (beta chain) is given with its context. What it recognizes is unknown. This record belongs to a study of cytotoxic CD8 clonotypes in ibrutinib-treated CLL. Study details: It was after a median about 11 months of treatment, range 6 to 36, that response samples were taken.

V was pared by 5 bases and J by 8 bases, with 5 bases of the junction left unmatched. Germline CDR1 and CDR2: SGHTA and FQGNSA. CDR3 size: 14 residues. Study-level results: Public clonotypes (which were uncommon) either contracted or remained stable on treatment. Progressing and sustained-remission patients had different sampling times. Clonality rose at ibrutinib response and fell back toward baseline at progression.

Libraries were prepared by immunoSEQ multiplex PCR; TCRdb keeps only in-frame clonotypes and omits some of them. The sample lists some 98,000 clones; around 80% were seen once. The chain links TRBV7-2 to TRBJ1-4; TRBD1 aligns across 10 bases. Sequencing was performed on PBMCs, taken after 12 months of ibrutinib treatment. This receptor was obtained from a human donor with chronic lymphocytic leukemia. CDR3 sequence (DNA): TGTGCCAGCAGCCAAGGGACAGGGGAAGAAAAACTGTTTTTT. Protein: CASSQGTGEEKLFF.